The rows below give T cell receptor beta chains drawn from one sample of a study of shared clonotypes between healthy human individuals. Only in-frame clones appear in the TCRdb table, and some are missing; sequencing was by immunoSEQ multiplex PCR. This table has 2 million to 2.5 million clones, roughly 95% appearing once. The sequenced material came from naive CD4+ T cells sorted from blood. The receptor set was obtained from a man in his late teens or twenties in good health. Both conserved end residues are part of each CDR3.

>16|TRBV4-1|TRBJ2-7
CASSQGGQGAAYEQYF
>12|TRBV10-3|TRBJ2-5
CAIKGPQETQYF
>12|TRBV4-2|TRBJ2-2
CASRGDTGELFF
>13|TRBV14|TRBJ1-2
CASSQGQFYGYTF
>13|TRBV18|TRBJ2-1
CASSPVSGNEQFF
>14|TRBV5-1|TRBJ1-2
CASSLESVNYGYTF
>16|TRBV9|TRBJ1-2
CASSVGGGQAVYGYTF
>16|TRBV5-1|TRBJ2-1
CASSPAGGLYYNEQFF
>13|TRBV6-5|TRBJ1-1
CASSLRQGTEAFF
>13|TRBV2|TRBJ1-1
CASSVYESTEAFF
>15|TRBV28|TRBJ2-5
CASSFGGGTQETQYF
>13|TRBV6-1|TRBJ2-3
CASSGQVTDTQYF
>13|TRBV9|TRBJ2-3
CASSDASTDTQYF
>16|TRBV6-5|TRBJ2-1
CASSYSVLADYNEQFF
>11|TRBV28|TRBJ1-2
CATRQDYGYTF
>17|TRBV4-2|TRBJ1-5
CASSPHRTGSGNQPQHF
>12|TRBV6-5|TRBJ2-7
CAIRQGLGEQYF
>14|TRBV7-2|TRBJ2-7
CASSSRRSSYEQYF
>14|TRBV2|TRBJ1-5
CASSAGGHNQPQHF
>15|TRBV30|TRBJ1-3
CAYSTRARAGNTIYF
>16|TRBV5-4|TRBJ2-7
CASTPGVVAGGYEQYF
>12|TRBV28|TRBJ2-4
CATTPRINIQYF
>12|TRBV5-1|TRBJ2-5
CASSLSTETQYF
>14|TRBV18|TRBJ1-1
CASSRATTNTEAFF
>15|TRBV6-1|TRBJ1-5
CASKLTGNSNQPQHF
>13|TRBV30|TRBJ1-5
CAWNRGLNQPQHF
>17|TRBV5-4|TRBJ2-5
CASSSNPGTAVGETQYF
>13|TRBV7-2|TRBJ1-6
CATGQGLGSPLHF
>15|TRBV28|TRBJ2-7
CARPRQGAILYEQYF
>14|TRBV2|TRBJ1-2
CASSGQGTNYGYTF
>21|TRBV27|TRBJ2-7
CASPRCQPEPRGLGEFYEQYF
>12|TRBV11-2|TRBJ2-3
CASSFGPDTQYF
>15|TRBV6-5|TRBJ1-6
CASTKGAGNNSPLHF
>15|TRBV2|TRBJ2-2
CASSEQGARTGELFF
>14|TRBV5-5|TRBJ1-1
CASSLGPGNTEAFF
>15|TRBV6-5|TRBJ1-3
CASSYGRGGGNTIYF
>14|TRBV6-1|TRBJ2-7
CASSEVGGAIKQYF
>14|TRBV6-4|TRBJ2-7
CASIRRDRDYEQYF
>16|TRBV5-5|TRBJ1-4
CASSLGQGTSNEKLFF
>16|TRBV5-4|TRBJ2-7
CASSLGSGGGLYEQYF
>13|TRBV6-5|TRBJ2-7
CASSPSGTGEQYF
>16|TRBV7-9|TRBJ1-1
CASSPTGTSGDTEAFF
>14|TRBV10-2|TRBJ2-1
CASSVSGGINEQFF
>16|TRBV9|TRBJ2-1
CASSVRLAGAYNEQFF
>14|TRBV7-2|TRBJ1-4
CASSFGRVAEKLFF
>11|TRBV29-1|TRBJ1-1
CSGLGTSLSSF
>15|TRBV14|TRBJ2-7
CASSQGDRWSYEQYF
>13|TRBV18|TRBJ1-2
CASSPGANYGYTF
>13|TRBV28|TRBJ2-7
CASSNSGGHEQYF
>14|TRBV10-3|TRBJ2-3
CAISRQAREDTQYF
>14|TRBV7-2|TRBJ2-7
CASSHRTSAYEQYF
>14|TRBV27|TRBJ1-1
CASSPRGGNTEAFF
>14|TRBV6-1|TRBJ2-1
CASTFQVSYNEQFF